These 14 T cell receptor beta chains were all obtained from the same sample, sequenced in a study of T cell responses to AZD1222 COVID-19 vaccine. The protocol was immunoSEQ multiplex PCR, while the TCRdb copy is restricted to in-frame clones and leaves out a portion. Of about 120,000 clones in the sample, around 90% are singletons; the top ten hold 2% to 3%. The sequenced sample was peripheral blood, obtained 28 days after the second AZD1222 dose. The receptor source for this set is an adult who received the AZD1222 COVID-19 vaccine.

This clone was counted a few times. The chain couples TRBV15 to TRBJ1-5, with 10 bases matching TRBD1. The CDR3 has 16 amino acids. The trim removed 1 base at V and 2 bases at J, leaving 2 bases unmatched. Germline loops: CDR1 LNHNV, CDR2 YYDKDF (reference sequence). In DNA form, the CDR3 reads TGTGCCACCAGCAGAGGGGACAGGGGAGGCAATCAGCCCCAGCATTTT. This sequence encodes CATSRGDRGGNQPQHF.

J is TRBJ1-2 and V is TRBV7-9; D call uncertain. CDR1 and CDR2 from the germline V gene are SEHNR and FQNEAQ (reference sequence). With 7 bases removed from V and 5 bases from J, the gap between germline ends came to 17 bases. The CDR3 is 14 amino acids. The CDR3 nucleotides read TGTGCCAGCACCCATACCCGACGGGTGTATGGCTACACCTTC. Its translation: CASTHTRRVYGYTF.

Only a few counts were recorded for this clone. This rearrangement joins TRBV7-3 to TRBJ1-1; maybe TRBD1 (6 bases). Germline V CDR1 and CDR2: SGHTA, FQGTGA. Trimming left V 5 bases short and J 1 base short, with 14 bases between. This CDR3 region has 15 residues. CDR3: CASSAQGRSNTEAFF. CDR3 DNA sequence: TGTGCCAGCAGCGCACAGGGAAGGTCGAACACTGAAGCTTTCTTT.

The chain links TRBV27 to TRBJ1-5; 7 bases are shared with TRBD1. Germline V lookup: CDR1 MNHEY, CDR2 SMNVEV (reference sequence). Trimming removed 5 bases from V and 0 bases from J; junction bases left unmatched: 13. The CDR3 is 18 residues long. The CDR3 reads CASSRQGTGGYSNQPQHF. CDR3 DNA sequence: TGTGCCAGCAGTAGACAGGGAACTGGGGGGTATAGCAATCAGCCCCAGCATTTT.

The CDR3 protein is CASSGRAGGISPLHF. The CDR3 DNA reads TGTGCCAGCAGCGGGCGGGCAGGGGGCATTTCACCCCTCCACTTT. This chain joins TRBV11-2 and TRBJ1-6; 8 bases are shared with TRBD1. Germline CDR1 is SGHAT and CDR2 is FQNNGV. J lost 9 bases, V lost 5 bases, and 9 bases had no gene match. The CDR3 covers 15 residues.

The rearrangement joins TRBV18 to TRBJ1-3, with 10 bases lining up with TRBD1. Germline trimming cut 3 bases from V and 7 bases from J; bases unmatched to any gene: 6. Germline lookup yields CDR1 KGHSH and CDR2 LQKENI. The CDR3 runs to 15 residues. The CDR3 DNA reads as TGTGCCAGCTCACCTTCGGGACAGGGGAGGAACACCATATATTTT. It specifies CASSPSGQGRNTIYF.

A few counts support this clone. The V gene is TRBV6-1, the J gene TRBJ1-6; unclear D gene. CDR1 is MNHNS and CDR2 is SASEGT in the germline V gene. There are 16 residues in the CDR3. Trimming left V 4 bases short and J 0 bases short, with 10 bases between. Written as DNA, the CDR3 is TGTGCCAGCAGTGGTATAGAACACTCCTATAATTCACCCCTCCACTTT. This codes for CASSGIEHSYNSPLHF.

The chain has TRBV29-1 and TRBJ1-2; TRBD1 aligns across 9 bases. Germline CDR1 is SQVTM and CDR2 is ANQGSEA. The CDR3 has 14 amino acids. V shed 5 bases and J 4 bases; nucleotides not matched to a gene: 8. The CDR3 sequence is CSVWMGQGGYGYTF. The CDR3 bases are TGCAGCGTTTGGATGGGACAGGGCGGCTATGGCTACACCTTC.

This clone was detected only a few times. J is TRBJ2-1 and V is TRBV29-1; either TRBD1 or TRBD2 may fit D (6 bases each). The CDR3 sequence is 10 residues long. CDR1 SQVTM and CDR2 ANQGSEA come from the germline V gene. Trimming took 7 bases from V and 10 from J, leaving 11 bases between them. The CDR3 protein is CSATGREQFF. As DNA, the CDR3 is TGCAGCGCTACAGGGAGGGAGCAGTTCTTC.

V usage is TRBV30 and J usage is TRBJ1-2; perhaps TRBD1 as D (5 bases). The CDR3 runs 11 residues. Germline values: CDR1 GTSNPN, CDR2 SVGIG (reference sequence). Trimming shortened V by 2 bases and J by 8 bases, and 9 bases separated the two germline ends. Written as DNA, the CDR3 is TGTGCCTGGAGTCCGGGGGAAGGCTACACCTTC. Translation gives CAWSPGEGYTF.

CDR3 nucleotide sequence: TGTGCCAGCAGGCGGACTAGCGGGATCCGCGAGCAGTACTTC. Protein sequence: CASRRTSGIREQYF. V is TRBV6-5 and J is TRBJ2-7, with 12 bases lining up with TRBD2. This CDR3 spans 14 amino acids. Germline V CDR1 and CDR2: MNHEY, SVGAGI. The V gene end was trimmed by 6 bases and the J gene end by 6 bases; junction bases not matched to a gene: 6.

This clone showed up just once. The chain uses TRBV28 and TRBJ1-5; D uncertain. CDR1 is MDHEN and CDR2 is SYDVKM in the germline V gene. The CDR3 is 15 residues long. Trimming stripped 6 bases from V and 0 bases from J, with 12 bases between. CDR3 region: CASRRRSYSNQPQHF. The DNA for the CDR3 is TGTGCCAGCAGGCGCAGGAGTTATAGCAATCAGCCCCAGCATTTT.

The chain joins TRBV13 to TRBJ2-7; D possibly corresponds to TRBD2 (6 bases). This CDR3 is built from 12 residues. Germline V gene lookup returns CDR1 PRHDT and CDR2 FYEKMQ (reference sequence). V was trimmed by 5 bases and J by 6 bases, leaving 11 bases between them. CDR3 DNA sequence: TGTGCCAGCAGCCCCAGGAGGGGCGAGCAGTACTTC. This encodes CASSPRRGEQYF.

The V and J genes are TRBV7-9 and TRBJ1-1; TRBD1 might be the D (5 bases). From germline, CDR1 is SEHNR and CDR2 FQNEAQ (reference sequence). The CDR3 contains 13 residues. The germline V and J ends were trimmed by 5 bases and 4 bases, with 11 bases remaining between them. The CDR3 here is CASSGQGGTEAFF. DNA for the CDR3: TGTGCCAGCAGCGGGCAGGGAGGCACTGAAGCTTTCTTT.